This T cell receptor (beta chain) was sequenced during a study of naive and memory T cell subsets. A word on this clonotype: Its antigen is still unknown.

The CDR3 sequence is 13 residues long. Trimming pared 6 bases from V and 7 bases from J, leaving 15 bases between. Findings of the study overall: Naive repertoires, especially CD8, held a few larger clonotypes, possibly memory cells re-expressing CD45RA.

The beta constant-region primer was an equimolar mix of two oligonucleotides covering TRBC1 and TRBC2. Ligated cDNA was amplified by four rounds of PCR with nested alpha and beta constant-region primers and SP2. TCRdb ran MiXCR on the UMI-ligation and nested PCR reads and lists one entry per CDR3 protein. The sample yields about 90,000 distinct CDR3 sequences, roughly 10% seen once. The rearrangement links TRBV12-3 or TRBV12-4 to TRBJ1-1; a possible D gene is TRBD1 (5 bases). Sequencing input: naive CD4+ T cells from blood. The origin of this receptor is a human donor in good health. Here the CDR3 reads CASSIREQGEAFF. The CDR3 coding sequence is TGTGCCAGCAGCATCCGCGAGCAGGGTGAAGCTTTCTTT.